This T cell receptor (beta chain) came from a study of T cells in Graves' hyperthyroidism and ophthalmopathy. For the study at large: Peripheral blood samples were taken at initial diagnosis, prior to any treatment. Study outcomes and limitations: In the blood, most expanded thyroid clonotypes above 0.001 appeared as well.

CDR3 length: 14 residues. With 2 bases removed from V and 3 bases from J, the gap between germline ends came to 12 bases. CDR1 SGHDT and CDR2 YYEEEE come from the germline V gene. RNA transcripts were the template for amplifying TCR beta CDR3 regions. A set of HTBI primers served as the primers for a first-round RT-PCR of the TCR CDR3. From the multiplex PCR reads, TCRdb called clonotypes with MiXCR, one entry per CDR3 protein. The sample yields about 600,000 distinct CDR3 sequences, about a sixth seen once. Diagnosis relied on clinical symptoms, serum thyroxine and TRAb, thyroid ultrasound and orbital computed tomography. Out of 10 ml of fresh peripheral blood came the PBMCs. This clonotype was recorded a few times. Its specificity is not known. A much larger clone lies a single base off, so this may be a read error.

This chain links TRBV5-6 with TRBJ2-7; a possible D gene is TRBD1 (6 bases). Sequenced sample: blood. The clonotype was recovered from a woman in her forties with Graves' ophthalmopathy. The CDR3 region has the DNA TGTGCCAGCAGCTTTACCGGGACAAGCTACGAGCAGTACTTC. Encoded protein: CASSFTGTSYEQYF.